The present T cell receptor (beta chain) was sequenced within a study of EBV T-cell therapy then PD-1 blockade in nasopharyngeal carcinoma. The length of the CDR3 is 13 residues. Losses at the gene ends were 8 bases for V and 5 bases for J; bases not matched to a gene: 3. Germline CDR1 MNHEY, CDR2 SVGAGI. Treatment denoted: AdE1-LMPpoly-expanded autologous EBV-specific T-cell therapy followed by anti-PD-1 nivolumab. Points on this clone: The antigen remains unidentified.

TCRdb's copy holds only in-frame clones and misses some; the assay was immunoSEQ multiplex PCR. This sample has roughly 20,000 clones, with roughly 84% found just once. This clonotype originated in a middle-aged man with nasopharyngeal carcinoma. The specimen was CD8+ T cells from blood, collected around day 30 from a patient whose treatment included autologous EBV-specific T cells and nivolumab. The rearrangement uses TRBV6-5 and TRBJ1-1; 12 bases are a match to TRBD1. The CDR3 reads CASGDRGRTEAFF. CDR3 nucleotides: TGTGCCAGCGGGGACAGGGGGCGAACTGAAGCTTTCTTT.